The T cell receptor (beta chain) under discussion was sequenced for a study of blood T cell repertoires in COVID-19. About the research overall: Collection of acute and convalescent COVID-19 samples took place in the United States, Italy and Spain. PBMCs, B-cell-depleted T cells, or T cells provided the cDNA or gDNA that made up the material.

Participants reported their clinical history, and cohort assignment relied on those reports. Two negative PCRs, clearance, or symptom resolution had been documented for recovered Cohort 3 donors. This clone was recorded a few times. Some clones are missing from TCRdb's copy, which holds only in-frame ones; the method was immunoSEQ multiplex PCR. The sample has a few hundred thousand clones, around nine tenths seen once; the top ten hold approximately 2%. V lost 4 bases and J 0 bases, leaving 10 bases between the germline ends. CDR3 length: 15 amino acids. Per the germline V gene, CDR1 is SGHDN and CDR2 is FVKESK.

The sequence derives from an older woman who had recovered from COVID-19. The specimen sequenced was PBMCs or T cells enriched from blood (not recorded which). V gene TRBV14 combines with J gene TRBJ1-3, with D hard to call. The CDR3 region is CASSPSGFSGNTIYF. The CDR3 bases are TGTGCCAGCAGCCCATCAGGCTTCTCTGGAAACACCATATATTTT.